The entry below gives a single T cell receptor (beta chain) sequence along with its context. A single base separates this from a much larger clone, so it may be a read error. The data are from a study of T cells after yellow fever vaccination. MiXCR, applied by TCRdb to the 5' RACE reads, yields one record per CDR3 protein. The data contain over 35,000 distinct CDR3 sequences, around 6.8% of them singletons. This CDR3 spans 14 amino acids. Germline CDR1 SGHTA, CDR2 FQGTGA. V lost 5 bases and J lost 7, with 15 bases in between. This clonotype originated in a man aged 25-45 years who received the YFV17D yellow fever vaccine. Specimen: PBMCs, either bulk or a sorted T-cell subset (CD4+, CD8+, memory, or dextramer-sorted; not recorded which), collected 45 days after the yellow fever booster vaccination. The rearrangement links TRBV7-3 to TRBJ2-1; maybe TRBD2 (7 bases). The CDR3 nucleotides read TGTGCCAGCAGCACGACTAGCAGGGGTAATGAGCAGTTCTTC. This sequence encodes CASSTTSRGNEQFF. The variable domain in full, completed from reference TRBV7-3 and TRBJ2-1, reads GAGVSQTPSNKVTEKGKYVELRCDPISGHTALYWYRQSLGQGPEFLIYFQGTGAADDSGLPNDRFFAVRPEGSVSTLKIQRTERGDSAVYLCASSTTSRGNEQFFGPGTRLTVL.